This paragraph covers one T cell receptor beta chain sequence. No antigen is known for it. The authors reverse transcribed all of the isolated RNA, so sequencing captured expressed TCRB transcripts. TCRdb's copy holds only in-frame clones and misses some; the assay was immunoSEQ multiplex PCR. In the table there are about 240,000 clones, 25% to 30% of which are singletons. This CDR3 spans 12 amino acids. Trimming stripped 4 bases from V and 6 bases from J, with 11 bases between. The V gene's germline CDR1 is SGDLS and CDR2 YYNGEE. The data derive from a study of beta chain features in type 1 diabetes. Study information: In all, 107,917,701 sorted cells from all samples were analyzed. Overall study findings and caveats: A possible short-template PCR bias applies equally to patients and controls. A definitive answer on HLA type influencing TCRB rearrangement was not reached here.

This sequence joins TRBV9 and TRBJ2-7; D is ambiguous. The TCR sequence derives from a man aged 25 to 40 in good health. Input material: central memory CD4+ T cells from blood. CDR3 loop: CASSQDRFEQYF. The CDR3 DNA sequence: TGTGCCAGCAGCCAAGATCGGTTCGAGCAGTACTTC.